This T cell receptor beta chain emerged from a study of blood T cell repertoires in COVID-19. In the study overall: Samples taken during acute and convalescent COVID-19 were collected in the United States, Italy and Spain. From T cells, B-cell-depleted T cells, or PBMCs came the material, which was cDNA or gDNA.

Germline CDR1 MNHEY, CDR2 SVGAGI. The CDR3 spans 13 residues. V dropped 6 bases and J dropped 0 bases, with 6 bases sitting between them. Assay: immunoSEQ multiplex PCR; the TCRdb copy retains only in-frame clones and omits some. Of approximately 260,000 clones listed, 88% are singletons. The sequence was collected from a woman aged 35 to 49 who had recovered from COVID-19. This chain connects TRBV6-5 to TRBJ1-5, with D hard to call. The sequencing input was peripheral blood. CDR3 sequence (DNA): TGTGCCAGCAGCGTGTATAGCAATCAGCCCCAGCATTTT. As protein: CASSVYSNQPQHF.